These T cell receptor beta chains were read from a single sample in a study of T-cell reconstitution after alpha-beta-depleted transplantation in children. TCRdb redid the calling of the PCR reads with MiXCR, one entry per CDR3 protein. In the table there are hundreds of thousands of distinct CDR3 sequences, 10% to 15% of which are singletons. The material was PBMCs, mostly from graft donor cells, obtained 360 days after TCRalphabeta/CD19-depleted stem cell transplant. These receptors all stem from a male patient aged 10-17 years who had a stem cell transplant for acute myeloid leukemia, so the T cells may come from the graft donor. The CDR3 runs from the conserved cysteine through the conserved F or W. A D gene is named only where the DNA matches it firmly. Only part of the rows carry a size: once, few, many, or a class if the clone is expanded.

>TRBJ2-7|.|.|TRBV6-5
CASSYSRRAAYEQYF
TGTGCCAGCAGTTACTCGCGGAGGGCAGCCTACGAGCAGTACTTC
>TRBJ2-1|few|.|TRBV7-6
CASTPKGGFYNEQFF
TGTGCCAGCACCCCGAAGGGGGGGTTCTACAATGAGCAGTTCTTC
>TRBJ2-7|.|.|TRBV20-1
CSALTVISYEQYF
TGCAGTGCCTTGACCGTGATCTCCTACGAGCAGTACTTC
>TRBJ2-7|.|.|TRBV7-9
CASSLGWGGDEQYF
TGTGCCAGCAGCCTGGGATGGGGCGGGGACGAGCAGTACTTC
>TRBJ2-3|.|.|TRBV7-9
CASSTLEGQYTDTQYF
TGTGCCAGCAGCACTCTGGAGGGACAGTACACAGATACGCAGTATTTT
>TRBJ2-3|few|TRBD2|TRBV4-3
CASSQDPPSGSTDTQYF
TGCGCCAGCAGCCAAGATCCGCCTAGCGGGAGCACAGATACGCAGTATTTT
>TRBJ2-1|medium-sized|TRBD2|TRBV6-5
CASTTKRGTSGYNEQFF
TGTGCCAGCACCACCAAACGAGGAACTAGCGGTTACAATGAGCAGTTCTTC
>TRBJ1-2|many|.|TRBV12-3/TRBV12-4
CASTTPGRFHYGYTF
TGTGCCAGCACGACCCCCGGACGGTTTCACTATGGCTACACCTTC
>TRBJ2-3|many|TRBD1|TRBV12-3/TRBV12-4
CASGPRGGQTDTQYF
TGTGCCAGCGGCCCGAGAGGGGGCCAGACAGATACGCAGTATTTT
>TRBJ2-2|.|.|TRBV2
CASNDGGGELFF
TGTGCCAGCAACGATGGGGGCGGGGAGCTGTTTTTT
>TRBJ2-1|.|.|TRBV7-3
CASSLVSQGYNEQFF
TGTGCCAGCAGCTTAGTAAGCCAGGGTTACAATGAGCAGTTCTTC
>TRBJ2-1|few|TRBD1|TRBV6-1
CASRGQGPYNEQFF
TGTGCCAGCAGGGGACAGGGGCCCTACAATGAGCAGTTCTTC
>TRBJ2-5|.|.|TRBV9
CASSEALHPRQASQETQYF
TGTGCCAGCAGCGAGGCCCTCCACCCCCGACAGGCGTCCCAAGAGACCCAGTACTTC
>TRBJ2-7|few|.|TRBV19
CASIGTHYEQYF
TGTGCCAGTATCGGGACCCACTACGAGCAGTACTTC
>TRBJ1-1|many|.|TRBV12-3/TRBV12-4
CASSWGWNEAFF
TGTGCCAGCAGTTGGGGTTGGAATGAAGCTTTCTTT
>TRBJ2-6|many|.|TRBV7-3
CASSLERAGANVLTF
TGTGCCAGCAGCTTGGAACGAGCGGGGGCCAACGTCCTGACTTTC
>TRBJ2-1|.|TRBD1|TRBV6-5
CASSFRDRGREQFF
TGTGCCAGCAGTTTTCGGGACAGGGGTAGGGAGCAGTTCTTC
>TRBJ2-7|.|.|TRBV29-1
CSVGTISIPSYEQYF
TGCAGCGTTGGGACCATCTCCATACCATCCTACGAGCAGTACTTC
>TRBJ2-1|.|.|TRBV29-1
CSVEVRGGYNEQFF
TGCAGCGTTGAAGTTCGGGGCGGCTACAATGAGCAGTTCTTC
>TRBJ2-5|.|.|TRBV28
CASSGGQRETQYF
TGTGCCAGCAGTGGGGGGCAGAGGGAGACCCAGTACTTC
>TRBJ2-4|many|.|TRBV29-1
CSVEWPPRNIQYF
TGCAGCGTTGAATGGCCTCCGCGGAACATTCAGTACTTC
>TRBJ2-7|.|TRBD1|TRBV29-1
CSVRGTGSFYEQYF
TGCAGCGTTCGCGGGACAGGTTCCTTCTACGAGCAGTACTTC